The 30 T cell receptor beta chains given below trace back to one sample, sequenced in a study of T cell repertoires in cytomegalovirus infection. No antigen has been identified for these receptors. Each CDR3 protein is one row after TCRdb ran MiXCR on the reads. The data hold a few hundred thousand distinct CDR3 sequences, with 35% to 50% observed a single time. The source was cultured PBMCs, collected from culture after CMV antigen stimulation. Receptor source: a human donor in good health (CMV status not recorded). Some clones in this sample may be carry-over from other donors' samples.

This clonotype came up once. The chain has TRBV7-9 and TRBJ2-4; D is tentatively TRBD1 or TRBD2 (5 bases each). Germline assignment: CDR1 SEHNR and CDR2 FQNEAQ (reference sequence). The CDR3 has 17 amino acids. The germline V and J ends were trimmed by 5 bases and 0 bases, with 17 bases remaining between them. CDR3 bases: TGTGCCAGCAGCCCGGTCCGGGACGGGCTAGCCAAAAACATTCAGTACTTC. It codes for CASSPVRDGLAKNIQYF.

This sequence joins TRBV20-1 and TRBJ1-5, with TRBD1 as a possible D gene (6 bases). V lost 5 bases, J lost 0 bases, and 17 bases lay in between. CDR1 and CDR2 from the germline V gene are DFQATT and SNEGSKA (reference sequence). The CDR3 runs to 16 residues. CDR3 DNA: TGCAGTGCTGGCGAGATACAGGGTGCTAGCAATCAGCCCCAGCATTTT. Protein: CSAGEIQGASNQPQHF.

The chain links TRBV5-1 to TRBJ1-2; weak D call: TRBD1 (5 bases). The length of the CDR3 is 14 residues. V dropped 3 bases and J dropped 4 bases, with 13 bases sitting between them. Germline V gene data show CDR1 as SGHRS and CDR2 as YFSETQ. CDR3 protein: CASSWGSGSYGYTF. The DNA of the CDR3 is TGCGCCAGCAGCTGGGGGTCGGGCTCCTATGGCTACACCTTC. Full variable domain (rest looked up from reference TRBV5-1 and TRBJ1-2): KAGVTQTPRYLIKTRGQQVTLSCSPISGHRSVSWYQQTPGQGLQFLFEYFSETQRNKGNFPGRFSGRQFSNSRSEMNVSTLELGDSALYLCASSWGSGSYGYTFGSGTRLTVV.

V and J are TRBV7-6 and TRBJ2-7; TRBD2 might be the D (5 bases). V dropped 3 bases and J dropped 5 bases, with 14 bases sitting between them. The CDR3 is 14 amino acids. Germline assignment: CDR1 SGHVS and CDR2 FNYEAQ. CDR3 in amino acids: CASSLGSLGDEQYF. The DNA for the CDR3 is TGTGCCAGCAGCTTGGGGTCCCTCGGGGACGAGCAGTACTTC. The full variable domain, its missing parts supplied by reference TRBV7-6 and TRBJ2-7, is GAGVSQSPRYKVTKRGQDVALRCDPISGHVSLYWYRQALGQGPEFLTYFNYEAQQDKSGLPNDRFSAERPEGSISTLTIQRTEQRDSAMYRCASSLGSLGDEQYFGPGTRLTVT.

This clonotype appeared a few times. For the CDR3, the DNA is TGTGCCAGCACCCAAGGTCAGGGGAGGCAGCAGTACTTC. Protein product: CASTQGQGRQQYF. This sequence joins TRBV12-3 or TRBV12-4 and TRBJ2-7; D possibly uses TRBD1 or TRBD2 (6 bases each). The CDR3 length is 13 residues. The germline V and J ends were trimmed by 7 bases and 8 bases, with 18 bases remaining between them.

The CDR3 is CASSLVWCRGSEQYF. The DNA for the CDR3 is TGTGCCAGCAGCTTAGTATGGTGTCGCGGCTCCGAGCAGTACTTC. The genes are TRBV7-2 and TRBJ2-7; unclear D gene. Germline values: CDR1 SGHTA, CDR2 FQGNSA. The CDR3 runs 15 residues. Trimming cost V 1 base and J 6 bases, with 16 bases left between them.

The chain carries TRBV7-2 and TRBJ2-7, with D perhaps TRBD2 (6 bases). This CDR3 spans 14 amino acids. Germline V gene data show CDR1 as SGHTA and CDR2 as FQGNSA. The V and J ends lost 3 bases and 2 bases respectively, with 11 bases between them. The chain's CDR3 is CASSLDYPAYEQYF. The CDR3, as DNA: TGTGCCAGCAGCTTGGACTACCCTGCCTACGAGCAGTACTTC.

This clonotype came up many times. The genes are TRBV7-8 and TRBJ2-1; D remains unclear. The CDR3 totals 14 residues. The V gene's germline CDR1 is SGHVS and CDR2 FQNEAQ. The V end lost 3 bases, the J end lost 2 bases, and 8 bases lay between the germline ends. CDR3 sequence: CASSLRRTYNEQFF. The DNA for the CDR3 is TGTGCCAGCAGCTTGCGACGCACCTACAATGAGCAGTTCTTC.

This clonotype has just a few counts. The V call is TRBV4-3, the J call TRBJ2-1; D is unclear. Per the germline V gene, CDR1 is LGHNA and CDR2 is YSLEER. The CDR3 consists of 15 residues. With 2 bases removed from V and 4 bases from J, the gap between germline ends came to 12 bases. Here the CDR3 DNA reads TGCGCCAGCAGCCAAATGTTACTAATTTACAATGAGCAGTTCTTC. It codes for CASSQMLLIYNEQFF.

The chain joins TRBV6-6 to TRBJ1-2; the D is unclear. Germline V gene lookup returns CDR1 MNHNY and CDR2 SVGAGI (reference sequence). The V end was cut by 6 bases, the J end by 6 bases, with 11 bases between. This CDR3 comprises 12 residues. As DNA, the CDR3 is TGTGCCAGCAGCTCGTCAGCTCATGGCTACACCTTC. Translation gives CASSSSAHGYTF.

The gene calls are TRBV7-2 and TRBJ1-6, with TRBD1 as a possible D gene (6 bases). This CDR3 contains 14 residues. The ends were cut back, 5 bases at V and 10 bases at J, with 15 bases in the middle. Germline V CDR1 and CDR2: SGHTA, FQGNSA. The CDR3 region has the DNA TGTGCCAGCAGCCGGATACAGGGTGGGTCACCCCTCCACTTT. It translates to CASSRIQGGSPLHF.

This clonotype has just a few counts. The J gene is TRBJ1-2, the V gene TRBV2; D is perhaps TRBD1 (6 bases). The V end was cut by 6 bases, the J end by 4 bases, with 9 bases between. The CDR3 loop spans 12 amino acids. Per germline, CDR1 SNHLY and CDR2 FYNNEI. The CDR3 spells CASRSQGYGYTF. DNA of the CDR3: TGTGCCAGCAGATCACAGGGCTATGGCTACACCTTC.

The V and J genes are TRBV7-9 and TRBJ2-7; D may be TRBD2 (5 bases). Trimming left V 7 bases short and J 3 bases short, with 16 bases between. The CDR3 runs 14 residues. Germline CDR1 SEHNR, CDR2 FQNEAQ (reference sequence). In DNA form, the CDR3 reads TGTGCCAGCACCCCTGGACCCGAGGGCTACGAGCAGTACTTC. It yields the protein CASTPGPEGYEQYF.

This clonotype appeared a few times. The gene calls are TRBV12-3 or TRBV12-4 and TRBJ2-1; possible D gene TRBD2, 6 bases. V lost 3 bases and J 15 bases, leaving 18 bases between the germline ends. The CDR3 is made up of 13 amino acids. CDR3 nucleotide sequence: TGTGCCAGCAGTTTTTCGGGAGTAAAGTTTCGGTTCTTC. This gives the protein CASSFSGVKFRFF.

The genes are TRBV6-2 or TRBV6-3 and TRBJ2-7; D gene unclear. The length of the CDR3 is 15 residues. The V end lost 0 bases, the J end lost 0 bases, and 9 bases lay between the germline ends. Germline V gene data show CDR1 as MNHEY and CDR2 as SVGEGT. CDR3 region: CASSYSALSSYEQYF. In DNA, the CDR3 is TGTGCCAGCAGTTACTCTGCCCTCAGCTCCTACGAGCAGTACTTC.

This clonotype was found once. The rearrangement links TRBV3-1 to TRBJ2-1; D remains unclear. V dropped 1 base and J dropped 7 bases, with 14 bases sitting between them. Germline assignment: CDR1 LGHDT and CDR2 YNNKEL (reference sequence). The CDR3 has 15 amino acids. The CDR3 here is CASSQGRGSRNEQFF. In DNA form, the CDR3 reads TGTGCCAGCAGCCAAGGACGAGGCTCACGTAATGAGCAGTTCTTC.

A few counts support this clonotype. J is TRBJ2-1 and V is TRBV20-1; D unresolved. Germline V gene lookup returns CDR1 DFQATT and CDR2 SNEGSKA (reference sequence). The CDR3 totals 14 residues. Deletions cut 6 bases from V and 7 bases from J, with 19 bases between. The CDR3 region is CSAEAQARWNEQFF. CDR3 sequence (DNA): TGCAGTGCCGAGGCGCAGGCGCGATGGAATGAGCAGTTCTTC.

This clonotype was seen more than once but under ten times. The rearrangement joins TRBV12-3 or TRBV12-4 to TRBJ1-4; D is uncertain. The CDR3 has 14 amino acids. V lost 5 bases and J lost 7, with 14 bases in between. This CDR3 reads CASSTYADREKLFF. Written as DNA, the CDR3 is TGTGCCAGCAGTACATACGCAGACCGTGAAAAACTGTTTTTT.

The CDR3 region has the DNA TGCAGTGCCAACGCCGCGGGGGGACCCTCCTACGAGCAGTACTTC. Encoded protein: CSANAAGGPSYEQYF. This chain connects TRBV20-1 to TRBJ2-7; 8 bases match TRBD2. The junction had 10 bases not matched to a gene; V was cut back by 6 bases and J by 0 bases. Germline CDR1 is DFQATT and CDR2 is SNEGSKA (reference sequence). The CDR3 runs 15 residues.

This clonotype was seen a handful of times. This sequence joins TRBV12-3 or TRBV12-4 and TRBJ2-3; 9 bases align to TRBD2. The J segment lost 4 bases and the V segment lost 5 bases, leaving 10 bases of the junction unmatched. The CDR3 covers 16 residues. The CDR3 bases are TGTGCCAGCAGTAACCCCCGGACTAGCGAAGCAGATACGCAGTATTTT. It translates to CASSNPRTSEADTQYF.

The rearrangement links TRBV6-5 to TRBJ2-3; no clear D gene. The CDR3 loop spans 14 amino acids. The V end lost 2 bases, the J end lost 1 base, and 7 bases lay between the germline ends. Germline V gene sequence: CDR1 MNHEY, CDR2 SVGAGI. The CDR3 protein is CASSYRTGTDTQYF. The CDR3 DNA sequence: TGTGCCAGCAGTTACAGGACGGGCACAGATACGCAGTATTTT.

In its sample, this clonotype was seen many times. The CDR3 reads CASSLAGPGNQPQHF. Written as DNA, the CDR3 is TGTGCCAGCAGCTTAGCTGGTCCGGGCAATCAGCCCCAGCATTTT. V gene TRBV7-2 combines with J gene TRBJ1-5; D gene uncertain. V lost 0 bases and J 2 bases, leaving 8 bases between the germline ends. From germline, CDR1 is SGHTA and CDR2 FQGNSA. This CDR3 has 15 residues.

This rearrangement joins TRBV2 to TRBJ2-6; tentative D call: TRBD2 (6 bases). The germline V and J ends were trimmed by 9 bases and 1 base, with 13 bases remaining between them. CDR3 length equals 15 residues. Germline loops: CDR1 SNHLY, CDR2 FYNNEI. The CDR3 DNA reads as TGTGCCAGAGGGCAGGGAGGTTCTGGGGCCAACGTCCTGACTTTC. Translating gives CARGQGGSGANVLTF. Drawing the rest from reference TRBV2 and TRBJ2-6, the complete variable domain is EPEVTQTPSHQVTQMGQEVILRCVPISNHLYFYWYRQILGQKVEFLVSFYNNEISEKSEIFDDQFSVERPDGSNFTLKIRSTKLEDSAMYFCARGQGGSGANVLTFGAGSRLTVL.

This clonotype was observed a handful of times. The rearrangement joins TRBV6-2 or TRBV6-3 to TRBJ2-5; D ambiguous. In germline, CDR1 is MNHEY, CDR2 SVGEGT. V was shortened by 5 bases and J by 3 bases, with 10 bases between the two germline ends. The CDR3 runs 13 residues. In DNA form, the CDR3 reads TGTGCCAGCAGTAGGTTTAGAGAAGAGACCCAGTACTTC. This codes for CASSRFREETQYF.

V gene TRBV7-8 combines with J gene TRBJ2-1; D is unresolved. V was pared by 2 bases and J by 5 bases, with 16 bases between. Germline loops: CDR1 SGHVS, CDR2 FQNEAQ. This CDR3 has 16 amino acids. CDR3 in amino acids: CASSLNSWQNNNEQFF. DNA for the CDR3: TGTGCCAGCAGCTTAAACTCTTGGCAGAATAACAATGAGCAGTTCTTC.

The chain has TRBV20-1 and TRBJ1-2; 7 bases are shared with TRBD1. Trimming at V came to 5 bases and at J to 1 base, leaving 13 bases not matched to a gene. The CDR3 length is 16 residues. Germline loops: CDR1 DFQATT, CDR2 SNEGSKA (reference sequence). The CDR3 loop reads CSARRQGRAINYGYTF. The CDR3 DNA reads TGCAGTGCTCGAAGACAGGGCAGGGCGATTAACTATGGCTACACCTTC.

CDR3 protein: CSCVSQETQYF. The CDR3 bases are TGCAGTTGCGTGTCTCAAGAGACCCAGTACTTC. The rearrangement links TRBV20-1 to TRBJ2-5; no clear D gene. The CDR3 runs to 11 residues. Deletions cut 8 bases from V and 2 bases from J, with 9 bases between. Per the germline V gene, CDR1 is DFQATT and CDR2 is SNEGSKA (reference sequence).

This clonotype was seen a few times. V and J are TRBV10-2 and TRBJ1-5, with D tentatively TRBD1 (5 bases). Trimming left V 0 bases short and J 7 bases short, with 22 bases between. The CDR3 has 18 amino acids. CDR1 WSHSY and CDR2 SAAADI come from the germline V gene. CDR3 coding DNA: TGCGCCAGCAGTGAGTCGAGTGGTGGCCCGGGGCGACGGCAGCCCCAGCATTTT. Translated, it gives CASSESSGGPGRRQPQHF.

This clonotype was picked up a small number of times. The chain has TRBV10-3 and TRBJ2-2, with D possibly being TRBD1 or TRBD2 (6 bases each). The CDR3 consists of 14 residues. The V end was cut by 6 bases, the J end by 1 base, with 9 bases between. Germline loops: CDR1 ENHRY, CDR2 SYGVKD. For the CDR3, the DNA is TGTGCCATCAGGGAGGGACAGAACACCGGGGAGCTGTTTTTT. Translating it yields CAIREGQNTGELFF.

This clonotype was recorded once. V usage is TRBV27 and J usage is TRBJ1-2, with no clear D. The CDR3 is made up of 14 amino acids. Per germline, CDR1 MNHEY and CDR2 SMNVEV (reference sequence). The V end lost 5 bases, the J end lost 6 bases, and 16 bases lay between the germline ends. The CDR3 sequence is CASSAVRGGDGYTF. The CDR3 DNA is TGTGCCAGCAGTGCGGTACGGGGAGGCGATGGCTACACCTTC.